Below, one T cell receptor beta chain is given with its context. There is no known antigen for this receptor. Base-call qualities are not available, and no considerably larger clone is one nucleotide away. Receptor libraries were prepared by RT-PCR. Instrument on record: Illumina HiSeq 2500. TCRdb reran the public reads through fastp at Q25 and MiXCR, keeping productive beta chains. Every distinct CDR3 protein forms one entry, paired with its most common genes and DNA. Across this sample there are 560,000 or so distinct CDR3 sequences, with around 8% seen only once. The ten largest account for 10% to 15% of the sample. V lost 1 base and J lost 1 base; the stretch between them is 8 bases long. CDR1 and CDR2, looked up from the germline V gene, are SQVTM and ANQGSEA. From the cysteine through the phenylalanine, the CDR3 covers 14 amino acids. Just CDR3 DNA is preserved here, 42 bases in frame from base 1.

This sample is part of a study of response to subunit inactivated influenza vaccine (dated 2018 in TCRdb). About the full investigation: To follow how T cells responded to a trivalent subunit inactivated influenza vaccine, the researchers relied on deep quantitative profiling of the T cell receptor repertoire.

Broad study findings and their caveats: The authors suggested that each seasonal influenza vaccination may recruit only a limited number of new T cells.

The rearranged segments are TRBV29-1 and TRBJ2-1; the D gene lacks a confident call. The sample in question was PBMCs from blood, obtained about 23 months after vaccination. This TCR derives from a man in his fifties or sixties who received an inactivated influenza vaccine. Donor details come from another sample of the same person, matched by shared clones. The nucleotide sequence reads TGCAGCGTTGAAGTGGTAGGATCCTACAATGAGCAGTTCTTC. This gives the protein CSVEVVGSYNEQFF.